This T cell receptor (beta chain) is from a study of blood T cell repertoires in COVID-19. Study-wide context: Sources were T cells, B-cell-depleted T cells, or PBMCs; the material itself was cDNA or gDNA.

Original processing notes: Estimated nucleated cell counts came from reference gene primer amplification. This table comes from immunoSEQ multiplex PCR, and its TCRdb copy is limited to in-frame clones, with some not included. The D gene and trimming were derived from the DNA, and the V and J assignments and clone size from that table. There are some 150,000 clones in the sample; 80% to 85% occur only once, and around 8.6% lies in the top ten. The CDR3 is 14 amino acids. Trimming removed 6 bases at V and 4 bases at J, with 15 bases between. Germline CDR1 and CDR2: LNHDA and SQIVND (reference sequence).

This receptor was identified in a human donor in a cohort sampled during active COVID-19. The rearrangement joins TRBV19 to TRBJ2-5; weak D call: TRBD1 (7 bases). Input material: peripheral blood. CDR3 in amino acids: CASRGLQGGETQYF. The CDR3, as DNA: TGTGCCAGTAGGGGCCTCCAGGGGGGAGAGACCCAGTACTTC.